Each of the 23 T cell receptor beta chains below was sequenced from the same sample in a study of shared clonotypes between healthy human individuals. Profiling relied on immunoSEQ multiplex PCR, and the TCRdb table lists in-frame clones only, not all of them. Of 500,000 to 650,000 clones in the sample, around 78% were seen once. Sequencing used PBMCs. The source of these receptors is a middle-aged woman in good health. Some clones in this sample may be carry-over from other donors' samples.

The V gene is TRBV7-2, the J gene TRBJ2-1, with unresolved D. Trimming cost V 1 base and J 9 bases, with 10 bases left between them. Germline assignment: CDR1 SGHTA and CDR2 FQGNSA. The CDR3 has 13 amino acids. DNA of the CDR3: TGTGCCAGCAGCTTAGGGAGTTTCACTGAGCAGTTCTTC. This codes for CASSLGSFTEQFF. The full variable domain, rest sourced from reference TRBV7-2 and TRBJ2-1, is GAGVSQSPSNKVTEKGKDVELRCDPISGHTALYWYRQSLGQGLEFLIYFQGNSAPDKSGLPSDRFSAERTGGSVSTLTIQRTQQEDSAVYLCASSLGSFTEQFFGPGTRLTVL.

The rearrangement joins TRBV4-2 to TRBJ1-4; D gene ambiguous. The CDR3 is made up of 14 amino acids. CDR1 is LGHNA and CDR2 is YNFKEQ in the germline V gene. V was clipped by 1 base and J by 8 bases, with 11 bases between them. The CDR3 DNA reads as TGTGCCAGCAGCCAAGTCGGGCTTATCGAAAAACTGTTTTTT. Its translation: CASSQVGLIEKLFF.

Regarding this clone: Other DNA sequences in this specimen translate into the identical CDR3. The CDR3 sequence is CASSLVGGGTDTQYF. Here the CDR3 DNA reads TGTGCCAGCAGCTTAGTGGGAGGCGGCACAGATACGCAGTATTTT. This chain joins TRBV7-6 and TRBJ2-3; tentative D call: TRBD2 (6 bases). CDR3 size: 15 residues. Trimming cost V 1 base and J 1 base, with 9 bases left between them. CDR1 and CDR2 from the germline V gene are SGHVS and FNYEAQ.

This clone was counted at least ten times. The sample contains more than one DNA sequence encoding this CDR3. The CDR3 DNA reads as TGTGCCAGCAGCCTAGGGGCCTCTGGAAACACCATATATTTT. The encoded protein is CASSLGASGNTIYF. The chain employs TRBV11-1 and TRBJ1-3, with a tentative D call TRBD1 (5 bases). The CDR3 has 14 amino acids. V was cut by 5 bases and J by 0 bases, with 8 bases left in between. Germline V gene data show CDR1 as SGHAT and CDR2 as FQDESV (reference sequence). The full variable domain, with the rest looked up from reference TRBV11-1 and TRBJ1-3, is EAEVAQSPRYKITEKSQAVAFWCDPISGHATLYWYRQILGQGPELLVQFQDESVVDDSQLPKDRFSAERLKGVDSTLKIQPAELGDSAMYLCASSLGASGNTIYFGEGSWLTVV.

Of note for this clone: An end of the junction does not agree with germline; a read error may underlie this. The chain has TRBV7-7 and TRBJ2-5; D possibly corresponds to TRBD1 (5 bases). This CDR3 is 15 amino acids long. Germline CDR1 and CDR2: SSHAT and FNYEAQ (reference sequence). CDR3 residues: CASSLGGAEQETQYF. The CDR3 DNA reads TGTGCTAGCAGCTTGGGTGGGGCAGAACAAGAGACCCAGTACTTC.

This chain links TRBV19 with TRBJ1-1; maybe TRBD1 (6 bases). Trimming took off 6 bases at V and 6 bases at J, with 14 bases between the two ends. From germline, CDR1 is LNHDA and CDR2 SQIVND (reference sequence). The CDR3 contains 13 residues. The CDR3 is CASSTTGGAEAFF. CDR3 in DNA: TGTGCCAGTAGCACAACGGGGGGCGCTGAAGCTTTCTTT.

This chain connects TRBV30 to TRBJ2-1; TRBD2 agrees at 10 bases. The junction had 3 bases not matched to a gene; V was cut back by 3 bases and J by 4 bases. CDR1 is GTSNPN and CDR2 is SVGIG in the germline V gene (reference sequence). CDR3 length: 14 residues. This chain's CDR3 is CAWRASGSYNEQFF. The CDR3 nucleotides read TGTGCCTGGAGAGCTAGCGGGAGTTACAATGAGCAGTTCTTC.

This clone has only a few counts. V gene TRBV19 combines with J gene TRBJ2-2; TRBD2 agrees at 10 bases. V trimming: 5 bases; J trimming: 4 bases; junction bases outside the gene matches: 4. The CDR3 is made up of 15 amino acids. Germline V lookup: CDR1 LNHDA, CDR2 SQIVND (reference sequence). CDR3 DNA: TGTGCCAGTAGTCCAGCGGGAGGGGTCACCGGGGAGCTGTTTTTT. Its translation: CASSPAGGVTGELFF.

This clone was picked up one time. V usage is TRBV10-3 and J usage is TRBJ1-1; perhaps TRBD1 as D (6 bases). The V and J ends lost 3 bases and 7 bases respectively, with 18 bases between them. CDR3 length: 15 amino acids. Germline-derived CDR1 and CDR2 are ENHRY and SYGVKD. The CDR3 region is CAISDRGGGIGEAFF. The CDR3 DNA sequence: TGTGCCATCAGTGACCGAGGGGGGGGTATTGGTGAAGCTTTCTTT.

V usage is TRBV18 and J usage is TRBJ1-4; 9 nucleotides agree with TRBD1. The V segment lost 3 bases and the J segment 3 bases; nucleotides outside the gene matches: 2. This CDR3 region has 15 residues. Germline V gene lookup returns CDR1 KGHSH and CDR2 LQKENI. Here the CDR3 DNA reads TGTGCCAGCTCACCCCGGGACAGGGCTAATGAAAAACTGTTTTTT. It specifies CASSPRDRANEKLFF.

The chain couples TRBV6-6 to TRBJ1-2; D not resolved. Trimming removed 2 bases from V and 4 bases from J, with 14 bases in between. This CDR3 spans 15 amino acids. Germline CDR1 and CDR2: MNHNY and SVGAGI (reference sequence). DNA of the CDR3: TGTGCCAGCAGTTACACCGTCCGGGGAGGCTATGGCTACACCTTC. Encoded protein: CASSYTVRGGYGYTF.

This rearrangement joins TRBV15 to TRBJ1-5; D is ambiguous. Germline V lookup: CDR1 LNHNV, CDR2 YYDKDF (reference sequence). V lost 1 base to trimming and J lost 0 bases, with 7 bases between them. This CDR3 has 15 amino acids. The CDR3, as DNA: TGTGCCACCAGCAGAGGGCAACTTAGCAATCAGCCCCAGCATTTT. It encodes CATSRGQLSNQPQHF.

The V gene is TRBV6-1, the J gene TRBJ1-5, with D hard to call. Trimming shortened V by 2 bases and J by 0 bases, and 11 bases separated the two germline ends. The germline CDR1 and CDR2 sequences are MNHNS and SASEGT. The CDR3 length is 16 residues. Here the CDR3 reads CASSELGVYSNQPQHF. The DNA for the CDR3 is TGTGCCAGCAGTGAACTGGGAGTCTATAGCAATCAGCCCCAGCATTTT.

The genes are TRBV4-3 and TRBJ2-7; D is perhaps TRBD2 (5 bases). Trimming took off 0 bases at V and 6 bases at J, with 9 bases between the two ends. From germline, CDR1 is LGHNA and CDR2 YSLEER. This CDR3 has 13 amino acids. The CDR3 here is CASSQEPGIEQYF. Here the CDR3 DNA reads TGCGCCAGCAGCCAAGAACCGGGAATCGAGCAGTACTTC.

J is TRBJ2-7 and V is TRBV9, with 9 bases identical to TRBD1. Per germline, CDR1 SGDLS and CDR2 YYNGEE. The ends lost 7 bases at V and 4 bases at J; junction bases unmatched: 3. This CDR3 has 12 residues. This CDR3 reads CASQGQGYEQYF. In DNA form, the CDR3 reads TGTGCCAGCCAAGGACAGGGGTACGAGCAGTACTTC.

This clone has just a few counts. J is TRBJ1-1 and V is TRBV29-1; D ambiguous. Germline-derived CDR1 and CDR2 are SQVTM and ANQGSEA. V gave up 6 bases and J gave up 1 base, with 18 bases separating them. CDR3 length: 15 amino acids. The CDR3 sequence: CSVLADLLGNTEAFF. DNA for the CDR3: TGCAGCGTCCTTGCGGACCTTTTGGGGAACACTGAAGCTTTCTTT.

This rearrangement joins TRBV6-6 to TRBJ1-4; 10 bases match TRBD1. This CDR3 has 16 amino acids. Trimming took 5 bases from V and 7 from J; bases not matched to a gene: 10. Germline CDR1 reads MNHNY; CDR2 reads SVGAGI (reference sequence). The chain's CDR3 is CASSHRQGASREKLFF. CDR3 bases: TGTGCCAGCAGTCATAGACAGGGGGCTTCACGTGAAAAACTGTTTTTT.

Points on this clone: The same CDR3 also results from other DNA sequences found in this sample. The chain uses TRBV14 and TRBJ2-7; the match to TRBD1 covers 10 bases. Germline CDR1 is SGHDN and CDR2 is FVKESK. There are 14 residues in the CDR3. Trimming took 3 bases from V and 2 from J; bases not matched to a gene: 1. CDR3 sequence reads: CASSQGQGPYEQYF. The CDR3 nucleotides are TGTGCCAGCAGCCAGGGACAGGGGCCCTACGAGCAGTACTTC.

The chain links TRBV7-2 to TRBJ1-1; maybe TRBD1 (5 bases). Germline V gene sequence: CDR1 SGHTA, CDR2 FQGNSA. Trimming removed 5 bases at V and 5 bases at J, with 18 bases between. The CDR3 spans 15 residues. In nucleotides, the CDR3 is TGTGCCAGCAGCCCCCTCGCTCGCGGGGCAACTGAAGCTTTCTTT. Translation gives CASSPLARGATEAFF.

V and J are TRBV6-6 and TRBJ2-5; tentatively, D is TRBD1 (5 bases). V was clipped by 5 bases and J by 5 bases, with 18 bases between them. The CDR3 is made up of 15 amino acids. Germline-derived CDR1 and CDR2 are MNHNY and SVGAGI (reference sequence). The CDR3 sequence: CASSPTRTMGETQYF. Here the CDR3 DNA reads TGTGCCAGCAGTCCGACTCGGACAATGGGGGAGACCCAGTACTTC.

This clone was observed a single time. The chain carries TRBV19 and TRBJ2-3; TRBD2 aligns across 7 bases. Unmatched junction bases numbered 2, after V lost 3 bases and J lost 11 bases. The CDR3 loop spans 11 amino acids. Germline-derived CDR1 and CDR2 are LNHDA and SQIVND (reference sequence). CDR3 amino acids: CASSIGLEQYF. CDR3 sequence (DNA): TGTGCCAGTAGTATCGGACTAGAGCAGTATTTT.

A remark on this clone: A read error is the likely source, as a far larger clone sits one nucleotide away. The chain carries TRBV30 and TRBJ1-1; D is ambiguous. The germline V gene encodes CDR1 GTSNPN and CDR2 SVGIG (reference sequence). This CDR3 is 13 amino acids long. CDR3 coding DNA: TGTGCCTGGAGTGTTGGGAGGAACACTGAAGCTCTCTTT. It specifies CAWSVGRNTEALF.

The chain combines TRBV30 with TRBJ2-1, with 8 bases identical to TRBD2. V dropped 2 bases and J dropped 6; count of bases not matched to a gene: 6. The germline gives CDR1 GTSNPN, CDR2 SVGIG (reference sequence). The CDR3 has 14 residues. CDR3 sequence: CAWSTQREINEQFF. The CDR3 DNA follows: TGTGCCTGGAGTACCCAGCGGGAGATCAATGAGCAGTTCTTC. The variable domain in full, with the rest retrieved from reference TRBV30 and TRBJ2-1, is SQTIHQWPATLVQPVGSPLSLECTVEGTSNPNLYWYRQAAGRGLQLLFYSVGIGQISSEVPQNLSASRPQDRQFILSSKKLLLSDSGFYLCAWSTQREINEQFFGPGTRLTVL.